This T cell receptor beta chain derives from a study of cytomegalovirus exposure and HLA in healthy donors. Germline V gene data show CDR1 as SGHRS and CDR2 as YFSETQ. Including both end residues, the CDR3 is 9 amino acids long. With 60 Vbeta and 13 Jbeta primers, the PCR was carried out. Clones were sequenced by immunoSEQ multiplex PCR, and TCRdb holds only the in-frame ones, with some missing. The sample holds some 140,000 clones, 60% to 85% seen once. With respect to this clone: In this CDR3 the conserved last residue, phenylalanine or tryptophan, is missing, so a read error is likely. It is unclear where the CDR3 begins or ends on the DNA, so no DNA is shown, and the CDR3 is as TCRdb lists it.

The chain carries TRBV5-1 and TRBJ1-1; the tabulated D call, TRBD1, remains unverified against the DNA. This sequence originates from a woman aged 40 to 50 in good health and CMV-seronegative. The sample taken for sequencing was PBMCs. CDR3 sequence reads: CASRIRDSP.